Sequencing of this T cell receptor (beta chain) was carried out in a study of early T cells in non-severe SARS-CoV-2 infection. This clonotype came up many times. CDR1 and CDR2 from the germline V gene are SGHDT and YYEEEE. V trimming: 4 bases; J trimming: 4 bases; junction bases outside the gene matches: 8. The CDR3 has 15 amino acids. TCRdb redid the calling of the 5' RACE reads with MiXCR, one entry per CDR3 protein. The table records 65,000 to 95,000 distinct CDR3 sequences, more than 10% of them present only once. This receptor was obtained from an adult who was a healthcare worker with PCR-confirmed SARS-CoV-2 infection or an uninfected control (not recorded which). The donor label of this sample is uncertain. The source material was whole blood, sampled at baseline. The chain is built from TRBV5-6 and TRBJ1-1, with 9 bases aligning to TRBD1. The CDR3 DNA reads as TGTGCCAGCAGCGAACCACAGGGGGCGAGCACTGAAGCTTTCTTT. Protein: CASSEPQGASTEAFF.